These T cell receptor beta chains were read from a single sample in a study of cytomegalovirus exposure and HLA in healthy donors. Assay: immunoSEQ multiplex PCR; the TCRdb copy retains only in-frame clones and omits some. The sample yields about 160,000 clones, 80% to 85% seen once. The sample comprised PBMCs. All receptors derive from a human donor in good health. CDR3s include the opening cysteine and the closing phenylalanine or tryptophan. A D gene is named only where the DNA matches it firmly. The size field is filled for only some rows; it gives once, few, many or a size class.

D gene,V gene,J gene,clone size,CDR3 protein,CDR3 DNA
TRBD1,TRBV18,TRBJ2-2,few,CASSPRGLESGELFF,TGTGCCAGCTCACCCAGGGGGCTGGAGTCCGGGGAGCTGTTTTTT
TRBD1,TRBV11-2,TRBJ1-1,.,CASSLQQGGNTEAFF,TGTGCCAGCAGCCTACAACAGGGGGGTAACACTGAAGCTTTCTTT
.,TRBV6-6,TRBJ2-7,.,CASSYRQGKPDF,TGTGCCAGCAGTTACCGGCAGGGTAAACCGGACTTC
TRBD1,TRBV7-8,TRBJ1-1,once,CASSLSRGTTEAFF,TGTGCCAGCAGCTTAAGCAGGGGGACCACTGAAGCTTTCTTT
TRBD2,TRBV9,TRBJ2-1,.,CATSPSGELNEQFF,TGTGCCACCTCGCCTAGCGGGGAACTAAATGAGCAGTTCTTC
.,TRBV4-3,TRBJ1-2,.,CASSQDSGFYGYTF,TGCGCCAGCAGCCAAGATTCGGGATTCTATGGCTACACCTTC
TRBD1,TRBV6-1,TRBJ2-7,few,CASTVNRDRPDF,TGTGCCAGCACTGTAAACCGGGACAGACCCGACTTC
.,TRBV18,TRBJ2-7,.,CASSADSGAYEQYF,TGTGCCAGCTCAGCGGACAGCGGGGCCTACGAGCAGTACTTC
.,TRBV7-9,TRBJ2-7,.,CASSPTTYEQYF,TGTGCCAGCAGCCCTACTACTTACGAGCAGTACTTC
TRBD1,TRBV6-5,TRBJ1-2,.,CASRLKTGVGYGYTF,TGTGCCAGCAGACTCAAAACAGGGGTAGGCTATGGCTACACCTTC
TRBD1,TRBV6-5,TRBJ1-1,.,CASSRDRGSTEAFF,TGTGCCAGCAGTCGGGACAGGGGGAGCACTGAAGCTTTCTTT
TRBD2,TRBV11-2,TRBJ2-7,.,CASSLDGGDFYEQYF,TGTGCCAGCAGCTTAGACGGGGGGGACTTCTACGAGCAGTACTTC
.,TRBV29-1,TRBJ1-1,.,CSVSGGNTEAFF,TGCAGCGTTAGCGGAGGAAATACTGAAGCTTTCTTT
.,TRBV20-1,TRBJ2-1,.,CSARVYDEQFF,TGCAGTGCTAGGGTCTATGATGAGCAGTTCTTC
.,TRBV5-1,TRBJ2-3,.,CASSSPSTSTTDTQYF,TGCGCCAGCAGCTCCCCATCCACGAGCACTACAGATACGCAGTATTTT
.,TRBV27,TRBJ2-3,.,CASSFMTSKDTQYF,TGTGCCAGCAGTTTCATGACTAGTAAAGATACGCAGTATTTT
.,TRBV21-1,TRBJ1-4,.,CASPGTDNEKLFF,TGTGCCAGCCCCGGGACAGATAATGAAAAACTGTTTTTT
TRBD1,TRBV27,TRBJ2-1,.,CATDRNCSYNEQFF,TGTGCCACGGACAGGAATTGCTCCTACAATGAGCAGTTCTTC
.,TRBV7-9,TRBJ2-7,.,CASSPGGYEQYF,TGTGCCAGCAGCCCCGGCGGCTACGAGCAGTACTTC
.,TRBV18,TRBJ1-4,few,CASSPTTGNNEKLFF,TGTGCCAGCTCACCAACTACAGGGAACAATGAAAAACTGTTTTTT
.,TRBV5-1,TRBJ2-5,.,CASSLVMAETQYF,TGCGCCAGCAGCTTGGTAATGGCCGAGACCCAGTACTTC
TRBD1,TRBV5-1,TRBJ2-3,.,CASSLGTGTGVTDTQYF,TGCGCCAGCAGCTTGGGCACCGGGACAGGGGTCACAGATACGCAGTATTTT
TRBD1,TRBV5-6,TRBJ1-1,.,CASSVAGTASEAFF,TGTGCCAGCAGCGTGGCCGGGACAGCGAGTGAAGCTTTCTTT
TRBD2,TRBV4-3,TRBJ2-2,.,CASSQDPLAGDTGELFF,TGCGCCAGCAGCCAAGATCCCCTAGCGGGAGACACCGGGGAGCTGTTTTTT
.,TRBV11-2,TRBJ2-7,.,CASTKAVHEQYF,TGTGCCAGCACCAAAGCTGTCCACGAGCAGTACTTC
.,TRBV27,TRBJ1-4,once,CASSLGATNEKLFF,TGTGCCAGCAGTTTGGGCGCAACTAATGAAAAACTGTTTTTT
.,TRBV9,TRBJ1-6,.,CASSVDASSYNSPLHF,TGTGCCAGCAGCGTAGATGCGAGCTCCTATAATTCACCCCTCCACTTT
.,TRBV6-5,TRBJ2-7,.,CASSNSYEQYF,TGTGCCAGCAGCAACTCCTACGAGCAGTACTTC
.,TRBV27,TRBJ1-1,.,CASSSSRGGGTEAFF,TGTGCCAGCAGTTCGAGCAGGGGCGGGGGCACTGAAGCTTTCTTT
TRBD1,TRBV6-1,TRBJ2-7,once,CASSENRDRQYF,TGTGCCAGCAGTGAGAACCGGGACAGACAGTACTTC
TRBD1,TRBV7-9,TRBJ1-6,.,CASSLGQGEDSPLHF,TGTGCCAGCAGCTTGGGACAGGGTGAGGATTCACCCCTCCACTTT
.,TRBV28,TRBJ2-3,.,CASRSVMGQKSTDTQYF,TGTGCCAGCAGATCTGTTATGGGACAAAAGAGCACAGATACGCAGTATTTT
.,TRBV7-6,TRBJ2-2,once,CASSLASKGVTGELFF,TGTGCCAGCAGCTTAGCTTCGAAGGGGGTCACCGGGGAGCTGTTTTTT
.,TRBV7-2,TRBJ2-5,few,CASSPASGAGETQYF,TGTGCCAGCAGCCCCGCCTCTGGAGCGGGAGAGACCCAGTACTTC
.,TRBV4-1,TRBJ2-7,.,CASSYNEQYF,TGCGCCAGCAGCTATAATGAGCAGTACTTC
TRBD1,TRBV5-1,TRBJ2-3,.,CASSLLGQGSDTQYF,TGCGCCAGCAGCTTGCTTGGACAGGGGTCAGATACGCAGTATTTT
.,TRBV7-3,TRBJ2-1,.,CASSLTGHSYNEQFF,TGTGCCAGCAGCTTAACGGGGCACTCCTACAATGAGCAGTTCTTC
.,TRBV6-5,TRBJ2-1,.,CAGSYRSKRDEQFF,TGTGCCGGCAGTTACCGCTCCAAACGCGATGAGCAGTTCTTC
.,TRBV4-3,TRBJ2-1,.,CASSQDTGASAQFF,TGCGCCAGCAGCCAAGACACAGGAGCGAGTGCGCAGTTCTTC
TRBD1,TRBV12-5,TRBJ2-7,.,CASGLLPGGASEQYF,TGTGCTAGTGGTTTGTTGCCAGGGGGCGCGTCCGAGCAGTACTTC
TRBD1,TRBV7-6,TRBJ2-7,.,CASTTGQGYEQYF,TGTGCCAGCACTACAGGACAGGGCTACGAGCAGTACTTC
TRBD2,TRBV9,TRBJ2-7,.,CASGGEPTYEQYF,TGTGCCAGCGGGGGGGAACCAACCTACGAGCAGTACTTC
.,TRBV7-6,TRBJ2-5,.,CASSPEASSETQYF,TGTGCCAGCAGCCCAGAGGCTAGCTCAGAGACCCAGTACTTC
.,TRBV7-9,TRBJ2-7,once,CASSFLPNEQYF,TGTGCCAGCAGCTTTCTCCCTAACGAGCAGTACTTC
.,TRBV5-1,TRBJ2-5,.,CASSQDSHGTQYF,TGCGCCAGCAGCCAAGACTCCCATGGGACCCAGTACTTC
TRBD1,TRBV4-1,TRBJ2-7,.,CASSRQGGYEQYF,TGCGCCAGCAGCCGACAGGGCGGGTACGAGCAGTACTTC
TRBD1,TRBV5-1,TRBJ2-7,.,CASSSGGQSYEQYF,TGCGCCAGCAGCTCAGGGGGACAGTCGTACGAGCAGTACTTC
TRBD2,TRBV4-3,TRBJ2-5,few,CASSQELAGGQETQYF,TGCGCCAGCAGCCAAGAACTAGCGGGGGGGCAAGAGACCCAGTACTTC
TRBD1,TRBV5-4,TRBJ1-3,.,CASSAAGQLSGNTIYF,TGTGCCAGCAGCGCCGCGGGACAGCTCTCTGGAAACACCATATATTTT